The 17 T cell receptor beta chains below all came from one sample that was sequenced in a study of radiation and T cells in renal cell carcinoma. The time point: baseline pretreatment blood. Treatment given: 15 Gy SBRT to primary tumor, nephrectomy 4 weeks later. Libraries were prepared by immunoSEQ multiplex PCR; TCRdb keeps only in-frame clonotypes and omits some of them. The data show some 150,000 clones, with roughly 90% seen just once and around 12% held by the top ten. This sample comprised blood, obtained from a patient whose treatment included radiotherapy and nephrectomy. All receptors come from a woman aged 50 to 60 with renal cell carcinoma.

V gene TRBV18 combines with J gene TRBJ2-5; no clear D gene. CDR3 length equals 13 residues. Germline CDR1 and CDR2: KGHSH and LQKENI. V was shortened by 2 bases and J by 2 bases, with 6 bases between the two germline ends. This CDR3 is CASSPVSQETQYF. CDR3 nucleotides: TGTGCCAGCTCACCAGTAAGTCAAGAGACCCAGTACTTC.

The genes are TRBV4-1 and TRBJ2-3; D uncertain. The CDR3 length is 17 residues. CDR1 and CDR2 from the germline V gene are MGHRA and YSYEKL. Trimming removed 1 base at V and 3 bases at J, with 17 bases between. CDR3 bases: TGCGCCAGCAGCCAAGTAGAGAGACTCCAAGGTACAGATACGCAGTATTTT. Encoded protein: CASSQVERLQGTDTQYF.

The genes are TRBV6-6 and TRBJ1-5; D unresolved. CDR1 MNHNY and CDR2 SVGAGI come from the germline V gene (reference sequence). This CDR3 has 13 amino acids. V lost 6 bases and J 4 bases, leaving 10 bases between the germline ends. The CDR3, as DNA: TGTGCCAGCAGGTTAGAGCGTAATCAGCCCCAGCATTTT. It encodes CASRLERNQPQHF.

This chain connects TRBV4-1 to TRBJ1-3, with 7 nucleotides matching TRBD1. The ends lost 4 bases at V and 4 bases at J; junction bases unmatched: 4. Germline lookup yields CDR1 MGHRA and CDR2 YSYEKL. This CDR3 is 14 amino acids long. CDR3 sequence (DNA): TGCGCCAGCAGCCCGACAGGGCTAGGAAACACCATATATTTT. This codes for CASSPTGLGNTIYF.

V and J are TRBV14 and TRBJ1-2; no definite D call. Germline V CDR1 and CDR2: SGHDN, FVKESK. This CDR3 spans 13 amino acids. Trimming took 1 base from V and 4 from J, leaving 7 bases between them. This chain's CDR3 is CASSQVETYGYTF. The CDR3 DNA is TGTGCCAGCAGCCAAGTAGAAACCTATGGCTACACCTTC.

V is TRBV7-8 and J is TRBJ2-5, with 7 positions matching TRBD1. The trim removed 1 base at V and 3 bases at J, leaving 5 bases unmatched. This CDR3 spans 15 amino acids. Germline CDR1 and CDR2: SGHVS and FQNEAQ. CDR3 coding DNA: TGTGCCAGCAGCTTAGTGGCGGACAGGAAAGAGACCCAGTACTTC. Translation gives CASSLVADRKETQYF. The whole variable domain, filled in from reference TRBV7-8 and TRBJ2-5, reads GAGVSQSPRYKVAKRGQDVALRCDPISGHVSLFWYQQALGQGPEFLTYFQNEAQLDKSGLPSDRFFAERPEGSVSTLKIQRTQQEDSAVYLCASSLVADRKETQYFGPGTRLLVL.

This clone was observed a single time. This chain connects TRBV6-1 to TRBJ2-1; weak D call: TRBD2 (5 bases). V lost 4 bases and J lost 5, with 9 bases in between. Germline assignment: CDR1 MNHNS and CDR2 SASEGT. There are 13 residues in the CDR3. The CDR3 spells CASSVEGDNEQFF. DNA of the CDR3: TGTGCCAGCAGTGTTGAGGGCGACAATGAGCAGTTCTTC.

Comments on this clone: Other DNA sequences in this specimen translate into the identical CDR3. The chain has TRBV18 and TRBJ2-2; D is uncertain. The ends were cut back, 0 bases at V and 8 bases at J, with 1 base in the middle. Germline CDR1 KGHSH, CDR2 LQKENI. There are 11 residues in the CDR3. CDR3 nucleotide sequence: TGTGCCAGCTCACCACCAGGGGAGCTGTTTTTT. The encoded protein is CASSPPGELFF.

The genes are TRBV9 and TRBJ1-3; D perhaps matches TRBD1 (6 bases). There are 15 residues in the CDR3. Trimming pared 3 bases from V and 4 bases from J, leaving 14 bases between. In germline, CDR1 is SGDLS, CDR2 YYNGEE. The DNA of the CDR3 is TGTGCCAGCAGCGCCTCCGGGACACCAGGAAACACCATATATTTT. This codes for CASSASGTPGNTIYF.

CDR3 residues: CASSAVGGPGEQYF. The CDR3 DNA reads as TGTGCCAGCAGTGCGGTGGGCGGACCGGGCGAGCAGTACTTC. This sequence joins TRBV6-1 and TRBJ2-7; no firm D call. V was pared by 4 bases and J by 6 bases, with 16 bases between. CDR3 size: 14 residues. Germline assignment: CDR1 MNHNS and CDR2 SASEGT.

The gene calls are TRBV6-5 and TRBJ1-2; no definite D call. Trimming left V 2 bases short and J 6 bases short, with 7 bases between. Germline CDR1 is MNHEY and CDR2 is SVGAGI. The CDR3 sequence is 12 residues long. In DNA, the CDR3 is TGTGCCAGCAGTTACGGTTGGAATGGCTACACCTTC. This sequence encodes CASSYGWNGYTF.

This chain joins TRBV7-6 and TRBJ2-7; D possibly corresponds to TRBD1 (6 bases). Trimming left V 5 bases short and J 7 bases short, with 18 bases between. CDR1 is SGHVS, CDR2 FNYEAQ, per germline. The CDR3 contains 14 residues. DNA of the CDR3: TGTGCCAGCAGCCGAGGTGACAGGACTTGGGAGCAGTACTTC. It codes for CASSRGDRTWEQYF. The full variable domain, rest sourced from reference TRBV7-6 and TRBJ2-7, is GAGVSQSPRYKVTKRGQDVALRCDPISGHVSLYWYRQALGQGPEFLTYFNYEAQQDKSGLPNDRFSAERPEGSISTLTIQRTEQRDSAMYRCASSRGDRTWEQYFGPGTRLTVT.

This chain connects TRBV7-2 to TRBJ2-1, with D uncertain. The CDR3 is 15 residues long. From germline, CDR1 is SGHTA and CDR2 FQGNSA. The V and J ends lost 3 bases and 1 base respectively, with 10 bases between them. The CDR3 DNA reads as TGTGCCAGCAGCTTTTATAGAGGTTCCTACAATGAGCAGTTCTTC. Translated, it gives CASSFYRGSYNEQFF.

The CDR3 DNA reads as TGTGCCATCAGTGAGTCCGAGGGGCTTCGGACTGAGCAGTTCTTC. Its translation: CAISESEGLRTEQFF. This chain uses TRBV10-3 with TRBJ2-1; D may correspond to TRBD1 or TRBD2 (5 bases each). The germline V gene encodes CDR1 ENHRY and CDR2 SYGVKD. This CDR3 contains 15 residues. Trimming removed 0 bases at V and 9 bases at J, with 15 bases between.

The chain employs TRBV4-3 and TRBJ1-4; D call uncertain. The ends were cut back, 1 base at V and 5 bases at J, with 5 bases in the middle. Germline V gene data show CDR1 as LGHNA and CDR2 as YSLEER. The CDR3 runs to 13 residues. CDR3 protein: CASSQAQNEKLFF. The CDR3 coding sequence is TGCGCCAGCAGCCAAGCACAGAATGAAAAACTGTTTTTT.

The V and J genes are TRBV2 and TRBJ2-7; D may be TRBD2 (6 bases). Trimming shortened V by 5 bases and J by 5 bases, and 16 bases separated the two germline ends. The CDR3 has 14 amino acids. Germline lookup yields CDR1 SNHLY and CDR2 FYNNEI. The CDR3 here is CASSRAGQGDEQYF. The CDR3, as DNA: TGTGCCAGCAGTCGCGCGGGGCAGGGCGACGAGCAGTACTTC.

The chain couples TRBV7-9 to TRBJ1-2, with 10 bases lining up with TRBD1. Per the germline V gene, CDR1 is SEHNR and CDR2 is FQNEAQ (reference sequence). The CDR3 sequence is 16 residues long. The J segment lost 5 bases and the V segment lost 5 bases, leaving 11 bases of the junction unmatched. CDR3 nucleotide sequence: TGTGCCAGCAGCCCTGGGACAGGGGAAAGAGGTTATGGCTACACCTTC. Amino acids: CASSPGTGERGYGYTF.